This is a list of T cell receptor beta chains from one sample in a study of blood T cell repertoires in COVID-19. Repertoires were generated with immunoSEQ multiplex PCR, while TCRdb's copy carries only in-frame clones and drops some. The sample records around 400,000 clones, approximately 89% being singletons. Input material: PBMCs or T cells enriched from blood (not recorded which). The receptors shown here come from a middle-aged woman who had been exposed to COVID-19. CDR3s include the opening cysteine and the closing phenylalanine or tryptophan. D genes are given only for firm matches. Rows may omit the clone size; those that give it use once, few, many or a size class.

abundance	v_gene	d_gene	j_gene	CDR3nt	CDR3aa
NA	TRBV27	TRBD2	TRBJ2-7	TGTGCCAGCAGTTCCCTCCTAGCGGGAAGCGAGCAGTACTTC	CASSSLLAGSEQYF
NA	TRBV2	TRBD2	TRBJ2-1	TGTGCCAGCAAATCGTTGGGGACTAGCGGCGATGAGCAGTTCTTC	CASKSLGTSGDEQFF
NA	TRBV3-1/TRBV3-2	NA	TRBJ1-3	TGTGCCAGCAGCCAAGAGGGGAGTTTCTCTGGAAACACCATATATTTT	CASSQEGSFSGNTIYF
few	TRBV7-9	TRBD1	TRBJ1-1	TGTGCCAGCAGCTTAGTACAGGGGGGTGAAGCTTTCTTT	CASSLVQGGEAFF
NA	TRBV7-9	TRBD2	TRBJ2-7	TGTGCCAGCAGCTTAGATGAGGGGACTACCTACGAGCAGTACTTC	CASSLDEGTTYEQYF
NA	TRBV7-9	NA	TRBJ1-2	TGTGCCAGCAGCCTTAGAGCGGCAACTTACTATGGCTACACCTTC	CASSLRAATYYGYTF
NA	TRBV5-5	NA	TRBJ2-1	TGTGCCAGCAGCCACCGGGGTTTTAACAATGAGCAGTTCTTC	CASSHRGFNNEQFF
once	TRBV29-1	TRBD1	TRBJ1-1	TGCAGCGTCGGTGCTCCAGGGGGCGGGTGGACTGAAGCTTTCTTT	CSVGAPGGGWTEAFF
NA	TRBV5-4	TRBD2	TRBJ2-1	TGTGCCAGCAGCTCGCACAGCGGGGGGGAGAGTGAGCAGTTCTTC	CASSSHSGGESEQFF
NA	TRBV5-6	NA	TRBJ2-1	TGTGCCAGCAGTCCTATTTTGACAGTCTACAATGAGCAGTTCTTC	CASSPILTVYNEQFF
NA	TRBV5-8	NA	TRBJ1-6	TGTGCCAGCAGCACCGGACAATATAATTCACCCCTCCACTTT	CASSTGQYNSPLHF
NA	TRBV7-9	NA	TRBJ1-5	TGTGCCAGCAGCGAGGTCAATCAGCCCCAGCATTTT	CASSEVNQPQHF
once	TRBV5-6	TRBD1	TRBJ2-4	TGTGCCAGCAGCCCTACAGGGGGAGCCAAAAACATTCAGTACTTC	CASSPTGGAKNIQYF
NA	TRBV27	TRBD1	TRBJ1-2	TGTGCCAGCAGTCCGACGGGACAGGGGGCGAGTGGCTACACCTTC	CASSPTGQGASGYTF
NA	TRBV11-2	TRBD1	TRBJ2-7	TGTGCCAGCAGCTTCTACAGGGGCTCCTACGAGCAGTACTTC	CASSFYRGSYEQYF
NA	TRBV30	TRBD1	TRBJ1-2	TGTGCCTGGAGCAATCACCGGGACAGTTCTATGATGAGTAGCTACACCTTC	CAWSNHRDSSMMSSYTF
NA	TRBV29-1	NA	TRBJ1-3	TGCAGCGCGTCACAGAGCTCTGGAAACACCATATATTTT	CSASQSSGNTIYF
NA	TRBV7-9	NA	TRBJ2-7	TGTGCCAGCAGCTCATCCAGGGGACACAACTACGAGCAGTACTTC	CASSSSRGHNYEQYF
few	TRBV3-1/TRBV3-2	TRBD2	TRBJ2-7	TGTGCCAGCAGCCAAGGGCGTGGACTAGCGTCTTGGGAGCAGTACTTC	CASSQGRGLASWEQYF
NA	TRBV2	TRBD1	TRBJ2-6	TGTGCCAGCAGGCGGACAGGGGGCACCTCTGGGGCCAACGTCCTGACTTTC	CASRRTGGTSGANVLTF
NA	TRBV15	NA	TRBJ2-7	TGTGCCACCAGCAAACAGTCACCCTCCTACGAGCAGTACTTC	CATSKQSPSYEQYF
few	TRBV24-1	TRBD1	TRBJ1-3	TGTGCCACCAGCTGGGACAGGGGCGTACGTCCTGGAAACACCATATATTTT	CATSWDRGVRPGNTIYF
few	TRBV9	NA	TRBJ1-3	TGTGCCAGCAGCCCCGAGGTTTGGGGGGTCGGAAACACCATATATTTT	CASSPEVWGVGNTIYF
NA	TRBV12-3/TRBV12-4	NA	TRBJ1-1	TGTGCCAGCAGGTCGAGGGCGGAAGCTTTCTTT	CASRSRAEAFF
NA	TRBV7-9	NA	TRBJ1-1	TGTGCCATTCAACGGGGTATGGGGATCGGCACTGAAGCTTTCTTT	CAIQRGMGIGTEAFF
NA	TRBV27	NA	TRBJ1-1	TGTGCCAGCAGCCGCTCGCGATTAAACACTGAAGCTTTCTTT	CASSRSRLNTEAFF
once	TRBV7-6	TRBD1	TRBJ1-4	TGTGCCAGCAGGGGAGGCAGGGGGTCGCATGAAAAACTGTTTTTT	CASRGGRGSHEKLFF
NA	TRBV18	TRBD1	TRBJ1-4	TGTGCCAGCTCACCACCCGGACAGGGGGTTCGGTATGAAAAACTGTTTTTT	CASSPPGQGVRYEKLFF
NA	TRBV21-1	NA	TRBJ1-3	TGTGCCATAGGGGTGGAGTTCTCTGGAAACACCATATATTTT	CAIGVEFSGNTIYF
NA	TRBV19	TRBD2	TRBJ2-1	TGTGCCAGTAGTACGACTAGCACCGGTGAGCAGTTCTTC	CASSTTSTGEQFF
once	TRBV5-6	NA	TRBJ1-1	TGTGCCAGCAGCTTGGATTCGGAAGCTTTCTTT	CASSLDSEAFF
NA	TRBV19	TRBD1	TRBJ1-1	TGTGCCAGTAGTGCGGGACAGTGGATTGAAGCTTTCTTT	CASSAGQWIEAFF
NA	TRBV30	NA	TRBJ1-3	TGTGCCTGGAGTGTACGGAGAGGAAACTCTGGAAACACCATATATTTT	CAWSVRRGNSGNTIYF
NA	TRBV12-3/TRBV12-4	NA	TRBJ1-1	TGTGCCAGCGCAAACCGGGTTACTGAAGCTTTCTTT	CASANRVTEAFF
NA	TRBV5-4	TRBD1	TRBJ1-2	TGTGCCAGCAGCTTGCTCCGTCGGGGACAGGGTTATGGCTACACCTTC	CASSLLRRGQGYGYTF
NA	TRBV7-7	TRBD2	TRBJ2-2	TGTGCTAGCAGCTTAGTACGGGGGGGCCCCGGGGAGCTGTTTTTT	CASSLVRGGPGELFF
NA	TRBV29-1	NA	TRBJ1-3	TGCAGCGCCAGGGGTCCCGGAAACACCATATATTTT	CSARGPGNTIYF
NA	TRBV11-2	TRBD1	TRBJ2-7	TGTGCCAGCAGCTTAGTCGCGACAGGGAGCGAGCAGTACTTC	CASSLVATGSEQYF
NA	TRBV19	NA	TRBJ1-3	TGTGCCAGTAGGCAGAACTCTGGAAACACCATATATTTT	CASRQNSGNTIYF
NA	TRBV9	TRBD1	TRBJ1-2	TGTGCCAGCAGCGTAGGTGGGCGACAGGGTTATGGCTACACCTTC	CASSVGGRQGYGYTF
NA	TRBV6-1	NA	TRBJ1-2	TGTGCCAGCAGTGAGAGCCCGCGGAATGGCTACACCTTC	CASSESPRNGYTF
NA	TRBV12-3/TRBV12-4	NA	TRBJ1-3	TGTGCCAGCAGTCTCAGCTCTGGAAACACCATATATTTT	CASSLSSGNTIYF
NA	TRBV5-6	NA	TRBJ1-1	TGTGCCAGCAGCTTGAACAGATTGAACACTGAAGCTTTCTTT	CASSLNRLNTEAFF
NA	TRBV3-1/TRBV3-2	TRBD1	TRBJ2-7	TGTGCCAGCAGTTGGACAGGGAGCTCCTACGAGCAGTACTTC	CASSWTGSSYEQYF
NA	TRBV10-2	TRBD2	TRBJ2-1	TGCGCCAGCAAGTCTCGGGCTAGCGGGAGCACGAGGAATGAGCAGTTCTTC	CASKSRASGSTRNEQFF
NA	TRBV5-1	NA	TRBJ2-3	TGCGCCAGCACCCAAAAACAGGCCCACAGCACAGATACGCAGTATTTT	CASTQKQAHSTDTQYF
few	TRBV7-9	NA	TRBJ1-2	TGTGCCAGCAGCTTAGGGACAGCACACTATGGCTACACCTTC	CASSLGTAHYGYTF
NA	TRBV4-1	NA	TRBJ2-5	TGCGCCAGCAGCCCGACGAAGGTCAGGGGCCAACAAGAGACCCAGTACTTC	CASSPTKVRGQQETQYF
NA	TRBV30	NA	TRBJ1-2	TGTGCCTACCAGGTTAACTATGGCTACACCTTC	CAYQVNYGYTF
NA	TRBV12-3/TRBV12-4	NA	TRBJ2-1	TGTGCCAGCAGTCCGGGCAATGAGCAGTTCTTC	CASSPGNEQFF
NA	TRBV19	TRBD1	TRBJ1-6	TGTGCCAGTAGCCCTCGGACAGGGTACAATTCACCCCTCCACTTT	CASSPRTGYNSPLHF
NA	TRBV2	NA	TRBJ1-5	TGTGCCAGCAGTGGAGGGGGAGGCAATCAGCCCCAGCATTTT	CASSGGGGNQPQHF
NA	TRBV7-9	NA	TRBJ1-1	TGTGCCAGCAGCTTACTGGACAGCACTGAAGCTTTCTTT	CASSLLDSTEAFF
NA	TRBV7-9	NA	TRBJ2-7	TGTGCCAGCAGCTTTGGGCAGGGGCGAGAGCAGTACTTC	CASSFGQGREQYF
NA	TRBV6-5	NA	TRBJ1-2	TGTGCCAGCAGTCTGGACTGGAGGGGCGGCTACACCTTC	CASSLDWRGGYTF
once	TRBV7-2	TRBD1	TRBJ1-5	TGTGCCAGCAGCTTATTCGGACAGGGAAATCAGCCCCAGCATTTT	CASSLFGQGNQPQHF
NA	TRBV6-2/TRBV6-3	TRBD1	TRBJ1-4	TGTGCCAGCAGCTCCACCGGGACAGGGAACGAAAAACTGTTTTTT	CASSSTGTGNEKLFF
NA	TRBV24-1	TRBD1	TRBJ2-3	TGTGCCACCAGTGGATCAGGGGGCGGGTGGGCAGATACGCAGTATTTT	CATSGSGGGWADTQYF